This TCR beta chain derives from a study of blood T cell repertoires in COVID-19. In the study overall: The analysed material was cDNA or gDNA that came from T cells, B-cell-depleted T cells, or PBMCs.

This CDR3 contains 13 residues. V shed 3 bases and J 6 bases; nucleotides not matched to a gene: 0. Germline V CDR1 and CDR2: MNHNS, SASEGT. Study members were between 18 and 89 years old and lived in over 20 US regions. Assignment of participants to cohorts was predicated upon participant-reported clinical history. TCRdb keeps only in-frame clones here, not all; method: immunoSEQ multiplex PCR. This table has some 390,000 clones, around 92% appearing once. This TCR came from a woman in her twenties or thirties who had recovered from COVID-19. This rearrangement joins TRBV6-1 to TRBJ2-3; TRBD1 agrees at 10 bases. Sequencing input: PBMCs or T cells enriched from blood (not recorded which). CDR3 loop: CASSEDRGDTQYF. In DNA, the CDR3 is TGTGCCAGCAGTGAGGACAGGGGGGATACGCAGTATTTT.